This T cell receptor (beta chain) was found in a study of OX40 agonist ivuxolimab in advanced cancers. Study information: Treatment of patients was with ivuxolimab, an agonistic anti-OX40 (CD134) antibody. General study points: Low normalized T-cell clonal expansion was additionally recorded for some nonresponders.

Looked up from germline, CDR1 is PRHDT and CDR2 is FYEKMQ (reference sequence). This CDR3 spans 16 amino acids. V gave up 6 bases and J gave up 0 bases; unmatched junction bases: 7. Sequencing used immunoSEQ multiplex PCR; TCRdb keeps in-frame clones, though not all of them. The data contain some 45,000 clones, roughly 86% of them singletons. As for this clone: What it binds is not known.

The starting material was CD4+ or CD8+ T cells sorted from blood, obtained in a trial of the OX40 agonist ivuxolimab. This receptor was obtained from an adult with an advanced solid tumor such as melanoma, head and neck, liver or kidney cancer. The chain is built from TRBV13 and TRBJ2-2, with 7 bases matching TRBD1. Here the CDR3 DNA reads TGTGCCAGCAGTTTCCCGACAGGGCCGAACACCGGGGAGCTGTTTTTT. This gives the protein CASSFPTGPNTGELFF.